Presented here are 2 T cell receptor beta chains from one specimen sequenced in a study of cytomegalovirus exposure and HLA in healthy donors. Primers: 60 Vbeta forward and 13 Jbeta reverse. The method was immunoSEQ multiplex PCR; TCRdb's version includes in-frame clones alone and lacks a portion of them. In the table there are approximately 190,000 clones, just under 80% of which are singletons. Sequenced sample: PBMCs. These receptors all come from a woman under 40 in good health and CMV-seropositive.

The rearrangement links TRBV5-4 to TRBJ1-2; D might be TRBD1 (6 bases). From germline, CDR1 is SGHNT and CDR2 YYREEE (reference sequence). The CDR3 extends over 15 amino acids. V was shortened by 2 bases and J by 6 bases, with 17 bases between the two germline ends. The CDR3 protein is CASSFIQGIQDGYTF. As DNA, the CDR3 is TGTGCCAGCAGCTTCATACAGGGTATTCAGGATGGCTACACCTTC.

The chain links TRBV7-9 to TRBJ1-1; no firm D call. CDR1 is SEHNR, CDR2 FQNEAQ, per germline (reference sequence). The V end was cut by 5 bases, the J end by 6 bases, with 25 bases between. The CDR3 runs to 17 residues. CDR3 sequence (DNA): TGTGCCAGCAGCACGCCGAAAGGCCTAGAGTTCGGAGCTGAAGCTTTCTTT. This gives the protein CASSTPKGLEFGAEAFF.